This TCR beta chain was identified in a study of technical replicates of blood from several donors. This clone was observed once. Here immunoSEQ multiplex PCR was the method, and the copy in TCRdb shows in-frame clones only, minus some. Altogether approximately 76,000 clones are present, roughly 85% being singletons, with the ten largest covering approximately 5%. V lost 3 bases, J lost 4 bases, and 1 base stayed unmatched. The germline CDR1 and CDR2 sequences are SGHRS and YFSETQ. This CDR3 contains 14 residues. The sequence derives from a human donor in good health. Some clones in this sample may be carry-over from other donors' samples. Sequencing used PBMCs. The chain joins TRBV5-1 to TRBJ2-5; 12 nucleotides match TRBD2. DNA for the CDR3: TGCGCCAGCAGCTGGACTAGCGGGGTAGAGACCCAGTACTTC. This sequence encodes CASSWTSGVETQYF.